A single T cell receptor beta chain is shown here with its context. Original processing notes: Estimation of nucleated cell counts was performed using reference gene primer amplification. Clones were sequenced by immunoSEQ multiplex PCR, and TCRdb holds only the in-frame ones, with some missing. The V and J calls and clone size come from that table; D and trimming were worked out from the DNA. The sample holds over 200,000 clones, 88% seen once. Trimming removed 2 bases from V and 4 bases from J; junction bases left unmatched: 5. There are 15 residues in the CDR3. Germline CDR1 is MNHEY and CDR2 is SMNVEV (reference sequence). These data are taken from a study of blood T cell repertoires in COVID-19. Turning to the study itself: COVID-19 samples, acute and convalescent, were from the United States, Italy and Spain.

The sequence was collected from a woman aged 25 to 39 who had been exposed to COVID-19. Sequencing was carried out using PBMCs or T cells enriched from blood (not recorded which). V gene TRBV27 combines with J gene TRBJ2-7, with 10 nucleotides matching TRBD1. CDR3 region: CASSLTGTGEYEQYF. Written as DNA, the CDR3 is TGTGCCAGCAGTTTAACCGGGACAGGGGAGTACGAGCAGTACTTC.